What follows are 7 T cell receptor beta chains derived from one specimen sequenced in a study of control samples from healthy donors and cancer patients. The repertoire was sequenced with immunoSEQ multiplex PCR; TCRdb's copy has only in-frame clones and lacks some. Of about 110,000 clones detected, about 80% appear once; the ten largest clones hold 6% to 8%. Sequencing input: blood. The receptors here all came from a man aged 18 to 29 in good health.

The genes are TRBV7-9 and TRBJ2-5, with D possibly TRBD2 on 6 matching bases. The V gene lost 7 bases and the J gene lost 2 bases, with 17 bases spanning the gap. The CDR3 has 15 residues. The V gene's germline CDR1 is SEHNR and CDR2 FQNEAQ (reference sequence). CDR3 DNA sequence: TGTGCCAGCACCCCGGAGGGAAGGGTACAAGAGACCCAGTACTTC. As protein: CASTPEGRVQETQYF. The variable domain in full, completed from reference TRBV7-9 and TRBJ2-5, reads DTGVSQNPRHKITKRGQNVTFRCDPISEHNRLYWYRQTLGQGPEFLTYFQNEAQLEKSRLLSDRFSAERPKGSFSTLEIQRTEQGDSAMYLCASTPEGRVQETQYFGPGTRLLVL.

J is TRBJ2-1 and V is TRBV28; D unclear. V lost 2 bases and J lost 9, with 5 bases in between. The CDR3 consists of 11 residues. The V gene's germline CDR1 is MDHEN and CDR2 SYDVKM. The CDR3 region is CASSLVGEQFF. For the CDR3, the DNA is TGTGCCAGCAGTTTAGTGGGTGAGCAGTTCTTC.

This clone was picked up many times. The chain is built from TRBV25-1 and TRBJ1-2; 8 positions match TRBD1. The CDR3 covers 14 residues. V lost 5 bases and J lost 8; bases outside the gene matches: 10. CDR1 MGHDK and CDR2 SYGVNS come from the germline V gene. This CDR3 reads CASSTPGGWWGYTF. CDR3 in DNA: TGTGCCAGCAGTACGCCAGGGGGCTGGTGGGGCTACACCTTC.

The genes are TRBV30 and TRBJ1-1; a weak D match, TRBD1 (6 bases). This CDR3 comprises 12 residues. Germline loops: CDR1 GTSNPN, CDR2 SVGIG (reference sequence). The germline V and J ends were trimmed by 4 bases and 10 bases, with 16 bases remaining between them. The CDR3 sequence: CAWTGGPTGAFF. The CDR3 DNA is TGTGCCTGGACGGGGGGGCCGACGGGAGCTTTCTTT.

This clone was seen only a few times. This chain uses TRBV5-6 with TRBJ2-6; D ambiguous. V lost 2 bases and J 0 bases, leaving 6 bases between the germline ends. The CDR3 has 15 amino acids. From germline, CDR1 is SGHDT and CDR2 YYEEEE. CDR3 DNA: TGTGCCAGCAGCTTTAAAGGCTCTGGGGCCAACGTCCTGACTTTC. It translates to CASSFKGSGANVLTF.

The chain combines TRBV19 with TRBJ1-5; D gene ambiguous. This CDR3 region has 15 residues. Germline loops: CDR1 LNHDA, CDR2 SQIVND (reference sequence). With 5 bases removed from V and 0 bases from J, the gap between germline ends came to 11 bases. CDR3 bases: TGTGCCAGTAGTGCCGTGGTGGTTAGCAATCAGCCCCAGCATTTT. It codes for CASSAVVVSNQPQHF.

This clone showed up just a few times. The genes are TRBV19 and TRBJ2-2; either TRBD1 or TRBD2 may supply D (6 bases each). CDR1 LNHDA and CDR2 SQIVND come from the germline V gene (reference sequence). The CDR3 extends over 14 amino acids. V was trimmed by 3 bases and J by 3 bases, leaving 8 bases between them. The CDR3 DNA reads TGTGCCAGTAGTATGGGGGGCGACACCGGGGAGCTGTTTTTT. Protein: CASSMGGDTGELFF.